Listed below are T cell receptor beta chains from one sample, sequenced in a study of T cells in Graves' hyperthyroidism and ophthalmopathy. MiXCR, applied by TCRdb to the multiplex PCR reads, yields one record per CDR3 protein. The repertoire holds roughly 580,000 distinct CDR3 sequences, with about 43% as singletons. Source material: peripheral blood or thyroid tissue (not recorded which). Source of these receptors: a woman aged 18-29 years with Graves' hyperthyroidism. Each CDR3 is given with its conserved first and last residue. A D gene is named only where the DNA matches it firmly. Some rows have no size entry. The others give once, few or many, or a class for an expanded clone.

-	TRBV7-9	TRBJ1-2	TRBD1	CASSLGPGGSGTYTF	TGTGCCAGCAGCTTAGGACCAGGGGGATCGGGGACGTACACCTTC
many	TRBV7-2	TRBJ1-1	TRBD1	CASSPDRAREAFF	TGTGCCAGCAGCCCGGACAGGGCCAGGGAAGCTTTCTTT
once	TRBV12-3/TRBV12-4	TRBJ2-3	TRBD2	CASSYGTSDSDTQYF	TGTGCCAGCAGTTACGGGACTAGCGACTCAGATACGCAGTATTTT
-	TRBV7-2	TRBJ2-7	TRBD2	CASSQIGRQRYEQYF	TGTGCCAGCAGCCAAATCGGGAGGCAACGCTACGAGCAGTACTTC
once	TRBV2	TRBJ1-2	-	CASSEVTSYGYTF	TGTGCCAGCAGTGAGGTGACATCGTATGGCTACACCTTC
-	TRBV6-5	TRBJ1-3	-	CASSYSHSGNTIYF	TGTGCCAGCAGTTACTCCCACTCTGGAAACACCATATATTTT
-	TRBV29-1	TRBJ1-2	TRBD1	CSAAGTGVGYGYTF	TGCAGCGCAGCCGGGACAGGGGTAGGCTATGGCTACACCTTC
-	TRBV2	TRBJ2-6	-	CASMTRGANVLTF	TGTGCCAGCATGACCCGTGGGGCCAACGTCCTGACTTTC
-	TRBV2	TRBJ1-2	-	CASSRHRANYGYTF	TGTGCCAGCAGCCGGCATCGGGCTAACTATGGCTACACCTTC
-	TRBV29-1	TRBJ2-7	-	CSVERGAGSYEQYF	TGCAGCGTTGAACGGGGGGCAGGCTCCTACGAGCAGTACTTC
-	TRBV7-8	TRBJ1-1	TRBD1	CASSAGQGDTEAFF	TGTGCCAGCAGCGCAGGACAGGGAGACACTGAAGCTTTCTTT
-	TRBV7-2	TRBJ1-4	-	CASRNVGRNEKLFF	TGTGCCAGCAGAAACGTGGGTAGAAATGAAAAACTGTTTTTT
few	TRBV14	TRBJ1-3	-	CASSPIGHSGNTIYF	TGTGCCAGCAGCCCCATAGGGCACTCTGGAAACACCATATATTTT
few	TRBV20-1	TRBJ2-7	-	CSARASGGYEQYF	TGCAGTGCTAGGGCTTCAGGGGGGTACGAGCAGTACTTC
few	TRBV29-1	TRBJ2-7	TRBD2	CSVLAETYEQYF	TGCAGCGTGCTAGCGGAAACCTACGAGCAGTACTTC
-	TRBV7-2	TRBJ1-6	-	CASSLAPLHF	TGTGCCAGCAGCTTAGCACCCCTCCACTTT
-	TRBV12-3/TRBV12-4	TRBJ1-4	TRBD1	CASYRGRSNEKLFF	TGTGCCAGCTACAGGGGACGGTCTAATGAAAAACTGTTTTTT
-	TRBV19	TRBJ1-2	-	CASRPSNYGYTF	TGTGCCAGCAGGCCTTCTAACTATGGCTACACCTTC
many	TRBV2	TRBJ2-5	-	CASGGSETQYF	TGTGCCAGCGGGGGATCGGAGACCCAGTACTTC
-	TRBV7-9	TRBJ2-5	-	CASSLGPTEETQYF	TGTGCCAGCAGCTTGGGACCGACGGAAGAGACCCAGTACTTC
many	TRBV7-2	TRBJ1-1	-	CASSLLRMNTEAFF	TGTGCCAGCAGCTTATTACGGATGAACACTGAAGCTTTCTTT
-	TRBV29-1	TRBJ1-5	TRBD1	CSVEIPGQGGQPQHF	TGCAGCGTTGAAATTCCGGGACAGGGGGGGCAGCCCCAGCATTTT
-	TRBV7-3	TRBJ2-5	TRBD2	CASSPKSSGSQETQYF	TGTGCCAGCAGCCCAAAGTCTAGCGGGAGCCAAGAGACCCAGTACTTC
-	TRBV29-1	TRBJ2-2	TRBD1	CSVTGTGVRGYTGELFF	TGCAGCGTCACAGGGACAGGGGTTCGCGGCTACACCGGGGAGCTGTTTTTT
few	TRBV11-3	TRBJ1-1	-	CASSLASHPEAFF	TGTGCCAGCAGCTTAGCTAGCCATCCTGAAGCTTTCTTT
-	TRBV20-1	TRBJ1-2	TRBD1	CSARPPGQGVYGYTF	TGCAGTGCTAGACCTCCGGGACAGGGAGTCTATGGCTACACCTTC
many	TRBV29-1	TRBJ2-5	-	CSVVLPEETQYF	TGCAGCGTCGTACTCCCGGAGGAGACCCAGTACTTC
-	TRBV4-2	TRBJ2-7	-	CASSQDYVSVTYEQYF	TGTGCCAGCAGCCAAGATTATGTTAGTGTAACCTACGAGCAGTACTTC
-	TRBV29-1	TRBJ1-5	-	CSVGGVNQPQHF	TGCAGCGTTGGCGGCGTGAATCAGCCCCAGCATTTT
once	TRBV24-1	TRBJ1-2	-	CATSTGIDYGYTF	TGTGCCACCAGTACGGGGATCGACTATGGCTACACCTTC
few	TRBV12-3/TRBV12-4	TRBJ2-7	-	CASSQSGENYEQYF	TGTGCCAGCAGCCAATCAGGGGAGAACTACGAGCAGTACTTC
-	TRBV6-4	TRBJ2-7	-	CASSYGAREAYEQYF	TGTGCCAGCAGCTACGGGGCCAGGGAAGCCTACGAGCAGTACTTC
few	TRBV7-9	TRBJ2-7	-	CASSLLRGDEQYF	TGTGCCAGCAGCTTATTGAGGGGGGACGAGCAGTACTTC
few	TRBV12-3/TRBV12-4	TRBJ2-7	TRBD1	CASSWDRETYEQYF	TGTGCCAGCAGTTGGGACAGGGAGACCTACGAGCAGTACTTC
few	TRBV11-2	TRBJ1-1	-	CASSLERGSEAFF	TGTGCCAGCAGCTTAGAAAGGGGCAGTGAAGCTTTCTTT
once	TRBV7-2	TRBJ2-7	-	CASSLYGPGNEQYF	TGTGCCAGCAGCTTGTACGGCCCTGGAAACGAGCAGTACTTC
-	TRBV5-1	TRBJ1-3	-	CASSSSAGTSGNTIYF	TGCGCCAGCAGCTCGTCCGCCGGGACCTCTGGAAACACCATATATTTT
few	TRBV7-2	TRBJ2-6	-	CASSLASGLSSGANVLTF	TGTGCCAGCAGCTTAGCGAGCGGATTAAGCTCTGGGGCCAACGTCCTGACTTTC
-	TRBV7-2	TRBJ2-5	TRBD1	CASSTRGQETQYF	TGTGCCAGCAGTACCAGGGGGCAGGAGACCCAGTACTTC
few	TRBV6-1	TRBJ2-3	TRBD2	CAIRGTSGADTQYF	TGTGCCATCAGGGGGACTAGCGGGGCAGATACGCAGTATTTT
-	TRBV7-6	TRBJ1-1	-	CASSLGARMNTEAFF	TGTGCCAGCAGCTTGGGGGCCCGAATGAACACTGAAGCTTTCTTT
many	TRBV7-2	TRBJ1-1	TRBD1	CASSLGTGIAFF	TGTGCCAGCAGCTTAGGGACAGGGATTGCTTTCTTT
-	TRBV25-1	TRBJ1-5	-	CASSPRKGNQPQHF	TGTGCCAGCTCACCACGGAAGGGCAATCAGCCCCAGCATTTT
few	TRBV19	TRBJ2-2	-	CASTPGDTTNTGELFF	TGTGCCAGTACCCCAGGGGACACTACGAACACCGGGGAGCTGTTTTTT
many	TRBV7-2	TRBJ1-2	TRBD1	CASSLEQGAGYTF	TGTGCCAGCAGCTTAGAACAGGGGGCTGGCTACACCTTC
many	TRBV10-3	TRBJ1-1	TRBD1	CATSPGQWNTEAFF	TGTGCCACCAGTCCGGGACAGTGGAACACTGAAGCTTTCTTT
-	TRBV5-6	TRBJ1-5	-	CASSFWGGKGQPQHF	TGTGCCAGCAGCTTTTGGGGGGGTAAAGGTCAGCCCCAGCATTTT
few	TRBV2	TRBJ1-2	-	CASSERRAAGYTF	TGTGCCAGCAGTGAAAGGAGGGCCGCTGGCTACACCTTC